The next 30 T cell receptor beta chains were all read from a single sample in a study of T cell responses to AZD1222 COVID-19 vaccine. The assay was immunoSEQ multiplex PCR, and TCRdb's table has in-frame clones only and misses some. This table holds some 150,000 clones, 85% to 95% found once. Specimen: peripheral blood, collected on day 0 of AZD1222 vaccination. The receptors shown here come from an adult in good health.

The chain links TRBV3-1 (or the pseudogene TRBV3-2) to TRBJ1-6; possibly TRBD1 for D (6 bases). CDR1 LGHDT and CDR2 YNNKEL come from the germline V gene (reference sequence). Deletions cut 5 bases from V and 2 bases from J, with 10 bases between. CDR3 length: 15 residues. CDR3 protein: CASSRDRPYNSPLHF. CDR3 nucleotides: TGTGCCAGCAGCAGAGACAGGCCCTATAATTCACCCCTCCACTTT.

This chain links TRBV18 with TRBJ1-3; D is undetermined. The V end was cut by 3 bases, the J end by 0 bases, with 9 bases between. The germline V gene has CDR1 KGHSH and CDR2 LQKENI. The CDR3 is made up of 15 amino acids. DNA for the CDR3: TGTGCCAGCTCACCGAGGGCTGACTCTGGAAACACCATATATTTT. The encoded protein is CASSPRADSGNTIYF. Combining the CDR3 with reference TRBV18 and TRBJ1-3 gives the whole variable domain NAGVMQNPRHLVRRRGQEARLRCSPMKGHSHVYWYRQLPEEGLKFMVYLQKENIIDESGMPKERFSAEFPKEGPSILRIQQVVRGDSAAYFCASSPRADSGNTIYFGEGSWLTVV.

CDR3 sequence (DNA): TGCAGCGTCACCGGGCCAACGACTGGAAACACCATATATTTT. Protein: CSVTGPTTGNTIYF. J is TRBJ1-3 and V is TRBV29-1; D is unclear. Deletions cut 6 bases from V and 2 bases from J, with 14 bases between. CDR3 length: 14 amino acids. Germline V gene data show CDR1 as SQVTM and CDR2 as ANQGSEA.

This clone showed up just once. This chain uses TRBV7-9 with TRBJ1-2; TRBD1 might be the D (5 bases). CDR3 size: 15 residues. V was pared by 5 bases and J by 7 bases, with 20 bases between. Germline V CDR1 and CDR2: SEHNR, FQNEAQ (reference sequence). This CDR3 is CASSQSTVTRGGYTF. The CDR3 coding sequence is TGTGCCAGCAGCCAATCGACAGTCACACGAGGTGGCTACACCTTC.

The chain combines TRBV5-1 with TRBJ2-5, with 10 bases matching TRBD2. This CDR3 has 16 amino acids. Germline V gene data show CDR1 as SGHRS and CDR2 as YFSETQ. V was clipped by 4 bases and J by 2 bases; unmatched bases: 8. CDR3 DNA sequence: TGCGCCAGCAGCGCAGGGACTAGCGCAGGACAAGAGACCCAGTACTTC. It translates to CASSAGTSAGQETQYF.

CDR3 bases: TGCAGCGTTGAATTGGAAGGGACCTACGAGCAGTACGTC. As protein: CSVELEGTYEQYV. The chain is built from TRBV29-1 and TRBJ2-7; D is ambiguous. CDR1 and CDR2 (germline): SQVTM, ANQGSEA. The germline V and J ends were trimmed by 2 bases and 2 bases, with 10 bases remaining between them. This CDR3 is 13 amino acids long.

This clone was seen only once. This chain joins TRBV7-3 and TRBJ2-3, with TRBD2 matching over 8 bases. V dropped 1 base and J dropped 11; count of bases not matched to a gene: 8. CDR1 is SGHTA, CDR2 FQGTGA, per germline. The CDR3 runs to 14 residues. Here the CDR3 DNA reads TGTGCCAGCAGCTTAATTGCGGGAGGCTCGGAGCAGTATTTT. This translates into CASSLIAGGSEQYF.

The chain couples TRBV7-2 to TRBJ2-7; 7 positions match TRBD2. With V trimmed by 0 bases and J by 2 bases, 16 bases remained unmatched. In germline, CDR1 is SGHTA, CDR2 FQGNSA. The length of the CDR3 is 19 residues. CDR3 region: CASSLAQFGSGAQTYEQYV. CDR3 bases: TGTGCCAGCAGCTTAGCACAATTTGGGAGCGGGGCTCAGACCTACGAGCAGTACGTC.

V is TRBV28 and J is TRBJ1-1; D gene ambiguous. The V end lost 2 bases, the J end lost 2 bases, and 3 bases lay between the germline ends. The CDR3 has 12 amino acids. Per the germline V gene, CDR1 is MDHEN and CDR2 is SYDVKM. The CDR3 here is CASSLGNTEAFF. The CDR3 DNA follows: TGTGCCAGCAGTTTAGGTAACACTGAAGCTTTCTTT. The variable domain in full, with the rest retrieved from reference TRBV28 and TRBJ1-1, is DVKVTQSSRYLVKRTGEKVFLECVQDMDHENMFWYRQDPGLGLRLIYFSYDVKMKEKGDIPEGYSVSREKKERFSLILESASTNQTSMYLCASSLGNTEAFFGQGTRLTVV.

This clone has only one observation. The chain links TRBV2 to TRBJ1-2; TRBD1 matches 11 bases. The V gene end was trimmed by 6 bases and the J gene end by 4 bases; junction bases not matched to a gene: 4. The CDR3 consists of 14 residues. In germline, CDR1 is SNHLY, CDR2 FYNNEI. The CDR3 loop reads CASSAGTGGYGYTF. The CDR3 DNA reads as TGTGCCAGCAGCGCCGGGACAGGGGGCTATGGCTACACCTTC.

V is TRBV28 and J is TRBJ1-5; D is undetermined. Trimming removed 4 bases from V and 2 bases from J, with 9 bases in between. This CDR3 spans 14 amino acids. Germline values: CDR1 MDHEN, CDR2 SYDVKM. The CDR3 sequence: CASSSVERNQPQHF. The CDR3 DNA follows: TGTGCCAGCAGTTCTGTCGAGCGCAATCAGCCCCAGCATTTT.

The chain's CDR3 is CASIRMGGGSYNEQFF. The CDR3 nucleotides are TGTGCCAGCATCCGAATGGGGGGGGGCTCCTACAATGAGCAGTTCTTC. V gene TRBV2 combines with J gene TRBJ2-1; 7 positions agree with TRBD2. The CDR3 runs 16 residues. The ends lost 7 bases at V and 0 bases at J; junction bases unmatched: 9. Germline CDR1 reads SNHLY; CDR2 reads FYNNEI.

The V gene is TRBV2, the J gene TRBJ1-5; 8 positions match TRBD1. The junction had 7 bases not matched to a gene; V was cut back by 1 base and J by 2 bases. Germline CDR1 is SNHLY and CDR2 is FYNNEI. This CDR3 contains 17 residues. The CDR3 region is CASSEVPTGAGNQPQHF. The CDR3 DNA follows: TGTGCCAGCAGTGAAGTCCCGACAGGGGCGGGCAATCAGCCCCAGCATTTT.

In its sample, this clone was seen once. The chain carries TRBV4-3 and TRBJ2-3; D call uncertain. Germline V gene lookup returns CDR1 LGHNA and CDR2 YSLEER. Between the trimmed V and J ends, which lost 3 bases and 1 base, there was a span of 23 bases. The CDR3 extends over 19 amino acids. CDR3 loop: CASSHQASADQTRTDTQYF. In DNA form, the CDR3 reads TGCGCCAGCAGCCATCAAGCCAGCGCGGACCAGACTCGCACAGATACGCAGTATTTT.

V gene TRBV19 combines with J gene TRBJ1-1, with a weak D call TRBD1 (6 bases). Germline CDR1 is LNHDA and CDR2 is SQIVND (reference sequence). Trimming shortened V by 5 bases and J by 3 bases, and 10 bases separated the two germline ends. This CDR3 spans 13 amino acids. CDR3 DNA: TGTGCCAGTAGTCAGGGGTTTGACACTGAAGCTTTCTTT. The encoded protein is CASSQGFDTEAFF.

The J gene is TRBJ2-5, the V gene TRBV19; tentatively, D is TRBD2 (6 bases). V was trimmed by 0 bases and J by 4 bases, leaving 21 bases between them. The CDR3 extends over 18 amino acids. Germline assignment: CDR1 LNHDA and CDR2 SQIVND (reference sequence). The chain's CDR3 is CASSIERDETPGAETQYF. CDR3 coding DNA: TGTGCCAGTAGTATAGAGCGGGATGAGACACCTGGCGCAGAGACCCAGTACTTC.

The chain has TRBV30 and TRBJ1-4; D perhaps matches TRBD1 (5 bases). Germline-derived CDR1 and CDR2 are GTSNPN and SVGIG (reference sequence). Trimming stripped 1 base from V and 7 bases from J, with 13 bases between. The CDR3 length is 14 residues. Here the CDR3 reads CAWSGVGAGEKLFF. CDR3 DNA sequence: TGTGCCTGGAGTGGGGTAGGGGCGGGTGAAAAACTGTTTTTT.

V usage is TRBV2 and J usage is TRBJ2-1, with a tentative D call TRBD1 (6 bases). Deletions cut 8 bases from V and 3 bases from J, with 11 bases between. The CDR3 has 13 residues. Germline V gives CDR1 SNHLY, CDR2 FYNNEI. CDR3 coding DNA: TGTGCCAGCGTTCGGGACAACTACAATGAGCAGTTCTTC. Amino acids: CASVRDNYNEQFF.

V and J are TRBV10-3 and TRBJ2-1, with TRBD2 matching over 12 bases. The CDR3 contains 19 residues. The V and J ends lost 8 bases and 1 base, in that order; junction bases with no gene match: 15. CDR1 and CDR2 (germline): ENHRY, SYGVKD. Here the CDR3 DNA reads TGTGCCATCGAGGAGGGGCTAGCGGGAGGGCCGGGGTCCTACAATGAGCAGTTCTTC. This sequence encodes CAIEEGLAGGPGSYNEQFF.

The DNA for the CDR3 is TGTGCCAGCAGCCTTTGGGCAGGCGAGCAGTACGTC. This gives the protein CASSLWAGEQYV. V gene TRBV11-2 combines with J gene TRBJ2-7; D gene ambiguous. This CDR3 is 12 amino acids long. CDR1 SGHAT and CDR2 FQNNGV come from the germline V gene. V was cut by 5 bases and J by 6 bases, with 11 bases left in between.

The J gene is TRBJ1-2, the V gene TRBV28, with D tentatively TRBD1 (5 bases). The CDR3 runs to 15 residues. V dropped 3 bases and J dropped 1 base, with 12 bases sitting between them. Germline values: CDR1 MDHEN, CDR2 SYDVKM. The CDR3 sequence: CASSFGGALNYGYTF. The CDR3 coding sequence is TGTGCCAGCAGTTTTGGGGGTGCCCTTAACTATGGCTACACCTTC.

CDR3 residues: CASRPPGQGTAGYTF. As DNA, the CDR3 is TGTGCCAGCAGACCGCCGGGACAGGGGACGGCTGGCTACACCTTC. The chain combines TRBV5-4 with TRBJ1-2; 10 bases line up with TRBD1. Per the germline V gene, CDR1 is SGHNT and CDR2 is YYREEE (reference sequence). This CDR3 has 15 residues. Trimming removed 5 bases from V and 7 bases from J; junction bases left unmatched: 11.

The chain couples TRBV3-1 (or the pseudogene TRBV3-2) to TRBJ2-7, with 8 bases identical to TRBD1. This CDR3 contains 14 residues. CDR1 and CDR2 (germline): LGHDT, YNNKEL (reference sequence). V lost 3 bases, J lost 3 bases, and 4 bases stayed unmatched. The CDR3 sequence is CASSQGDRYYEQYV. The CDR3, as DNA: TGTGCCAGCAGCCAGGGGGACAGGTACTACGAGCAGTACGTC.

The sample holds one count of this clone. V and J are TRBV29-1 and TRBJ1-2, with D possibly TRBD1 on 6 matching bases. The CDR3 spans 11 residues. Germline V gene data show CDR1 as SQVTM and CDR2 as ANQGSEA. Trimming took 7 bases from V and 8 from J, leaving 14 bases between them. The CDR3 here is CSGATGSGYTF. The CDR3 bases are TGCAGCGGCGCGACAGGCTCGGGCTACACCTTC.

The rearrangement links TRBV18 to TRBJ1-1; tentatively, D is TRBD1 (5 bases). The CDR3 runs to 17 residues. Germline V gene lookup returns CDR1 KGHSH and CDR2 LQKENI. V was shortened by 1 base and J by 3 bases, with 18 bases between the two germline ends. This chain's CDR3 is CASSPLAQDPGDTEAFF. CDR3 nucleotides: TGTGCCAGCTCACCACTTGCACAGGACCCCGGGGACACTGAAGCTTTCTTT.

Here the CDR3 DNA reads TGTGCCAGCAGTACAGGGATAGGAAACACCATATATTTT. It is translated as CASSTGIGNTIYF. The gene calls are TRBV25-1 and TRBJ1-3, with D tentatively TRBD1 (6 bases). Germline-derived CDR1 and CDR2 are MGHDK and SYGVNS. Between the trimmed V and J ends, which lost 5 bases and 4 bases, there was a span of 9 bases. This CDR3 is 13 amino acids long.

This clone was observed a single time. The chain links TRBV27 to TRBJ2-3, with 8 positions matching TRBD2. Germline V gene lookup returns CDR1 MNHEY and CDR2 SMNVEV (reference sequence). The CDR3 runs to 17 residues. V gave up 2 bases and J gave up 3 bases; unmatched junction bases: 10. In nucleotides, the CDR3 is TGTGCCAGCAGTTTAGCTATGTCGGGAGGGTTGACAGATACGCAGTATTTT. Translation: CASSLAMSGGLTDTQYF.

The chain recombines TRBV6-5 with TRBJ2-3; 7 nucleotides match TRBD2. The V segment lost 11 bases and the J segment 0 bases; nucleotides outside the gene matches: 8. The CDR3 contains 14 residues. The germline V gene has CDR1 MNHEY and CDR2 SVGAGI. The CDR3 here is CAENSGLSTDTQYF. The DNA for the CDR3 is TGTGCCGAAAATAGCGGGTTAAGCACAGATACGCAGTATTTT.

There are a few counts of this clone. The chain carries TRBV6-4 and TRBJ2-3; a weak D match, TRBD2 (5 bases). With 3 bases removed from V and 2 bases from J, the gap between germline ends came to 9 bases. This CDR3 spans 14 amino acids. Germline-derived CDR1 and CDR2 are MRHNA and SNTAGT. CDR3 protein: CASSEGSHTDTQYF. In nucleotides, the CDR3 is TGTGCCAGCAGTGAAGGGAGCCACACAGATACGCAGTATTTT.

The J gene is TRBJ2-3, the V gene TRBV3-1 (or the pseudogene TRBV3-2); D is unclear. V was cut by 0 bases and J by 4 bases, with 2 bases left in between. Germline CDR1 and CDR2: LGHDT and YNNKEL (reference sequence). The CDR3 runs to 12 residues. CDR3 protein: CASSQEPDTQYF. In DNA, the CDR3 is TGTGCCAGCAGCCAAGAACCAGATACGCAGTATTTT.